This T cell receptor beta chain was sequenced for a study of human T cells and chemical hapten exposure. At the level of the study: Sensitization used 2% DPC on 2 cm by 2 cm upper inner arm skin.

Notes on the study in general: Counts of TCRs above 1 in 1000 frequency stayed unchanged with DPC sensitization.

Time point defined: patch test 3, about 24 weeks after DPC sensitization. Treatment: therapeutic diphenylcyclopropenone sensitization with weekly scalp DPC. The library tagged individual cDNA molecules with unique molecular identifiers. Original methodology: Ranging from roughly 23,224 to 700,000, TCR counts per sample had a median value of around 91,000. TCRdb called the RACE reads again in MiXCR, with one record for every CDR3 protein. These V and J calls derive from TCRdb rather than the authors' analysis. This table has about 200,000 distinct CDR3 sequences, more than 20% appearing once. The CDR3 length is 15 residues. V was cut by 2 bases and J by 1 base, with 9 bases left in between. Germline CDR1 MNHEY, CDR2 SVGEGT. Details on this clonotype: Its antigen is still unknown.

The clonotype originates from a woman in her thirties or forties with alopecia areata. Some clones in this sample may be carry-over from other donors' samples. Material: whole blood, obtained in connection with sensitization to the hapten diphenylcyclopropenone (DPC). The chain carries TRBV6-2 or TRBV6-3 and TRBJ1-5, with D perhaps matching TRBD1 (5 bases). CDR3 DNA sequence: TGTGCCAGCAGTTACACCGGACACAGCAATCAGCCCCAGCATTTT. Amino acid sequence: CASSYTGHSNQPQHF.